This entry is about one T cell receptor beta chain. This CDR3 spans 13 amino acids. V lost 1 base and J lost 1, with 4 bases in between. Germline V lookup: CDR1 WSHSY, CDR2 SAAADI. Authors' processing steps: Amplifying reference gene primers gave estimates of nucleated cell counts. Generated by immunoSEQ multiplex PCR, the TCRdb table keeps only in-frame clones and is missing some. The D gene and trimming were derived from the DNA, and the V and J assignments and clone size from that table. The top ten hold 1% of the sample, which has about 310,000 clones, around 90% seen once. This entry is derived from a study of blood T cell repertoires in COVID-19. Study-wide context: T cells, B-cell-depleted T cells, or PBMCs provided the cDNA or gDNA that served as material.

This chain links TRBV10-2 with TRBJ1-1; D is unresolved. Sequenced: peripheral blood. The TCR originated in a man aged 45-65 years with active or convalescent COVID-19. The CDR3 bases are TGCGCCAGCAGTGAGTACGGGAACACTGAAGCTTTCTTT. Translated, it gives CASSEYGNTEAFF.